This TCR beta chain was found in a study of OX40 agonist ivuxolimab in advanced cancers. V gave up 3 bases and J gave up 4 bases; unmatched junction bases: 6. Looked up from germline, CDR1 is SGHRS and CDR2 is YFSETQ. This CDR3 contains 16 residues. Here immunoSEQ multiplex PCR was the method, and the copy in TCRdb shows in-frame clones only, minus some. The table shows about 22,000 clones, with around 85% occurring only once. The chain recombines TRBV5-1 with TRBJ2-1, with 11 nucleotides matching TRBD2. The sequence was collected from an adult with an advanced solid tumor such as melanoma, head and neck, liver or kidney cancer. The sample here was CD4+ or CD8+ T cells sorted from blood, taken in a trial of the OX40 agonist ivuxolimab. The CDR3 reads CASSWGLAGGYNEQFF. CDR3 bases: TGCGCCAGCAGCTGGGGGCTAGCGGGAGGATACAATGAGCAGTTCTTC.